The 19 T cell receptor beta chains below come from one sample, sequenced in a study of cytomegalovirus exposure and HLA in healthy donors. PCR employed 60 Vbeta and 13 Jbeta primers. Libraries were prepared by immunoSEQ multiplex PCR; TCRdb keeps only in-frame clonotypes and omits some of them. This sample has about 190,000 clones, with about nine tenths found just once. The specimen sequenced was PBMCs. The receptors were gathered from a boy younger than 10 in good health and CMV-seronegative.

Here the CDR3 DNA reads TGTGCCAGCAGTGACCCGGGACTAGCGGGGGCCCTAGCCTACGAGCAGTACTTC. As protein: CASSDPGLAGALAYEQYF. The chain is built from TRBV28 and TRBJ2-7, with 14 bases lining up with TRBD2. Trimming took 5 bases from V and 2 from J; bases not matched to a gene: 11. In germline, CDR1 is MDHEN, CDR2 SYDVKM. The CDR3 spans 18 residues.

This CDR3 reads CASSLERSTEAFF. CDR3 nucleotides: TGTGCCAGCAGCTTAGAACGGAGTACTGAAGCTTTCTTT. J is TRBJ1-1 and V is TRBV7-8; D gene ambiguous. Per germline, CDR1 SGHVS and CDR2 FQNEAQ. The V end was cut by 1 base, the J end by 5 bases, with 8 bases between. The CDR3 covers 13 residues.

The chain carries TRBV5-1 and TRBJ2-3; possible D gene TRBD1, 5 bases. Trimming shortened V by 2 bases and J by 2 bases, and 12 bases separated the two germline ends. The germline CDR1 and CDR2 sequences are SGHRS and YFSETQ. The length of the CDR3 is 15 residues. CDR3 loop: CASSFLAGNTDTQYF. As DNA, the CDR3 is TGCGCCAGCAGCTTCCTGGCAGGGAACACAGATACGCAGTATTTT.

This chain links TRBV2 with TRBJ1-5; 9 bases map to TRBD1. Losses at the gene ends were 8 bases for V and 6 bases for J; bases not matched to a gene: 5. Germline V lookup: CDR1 SNHLY, CDR2 FYNNEI. This CDR3 spans 13 amino acids. The CDR3 sequence is CASGGTGSQPQHF. Written as DNA, the CDR3 is TGTGCCAGCGGGGGGACAGGGAGTCAGCCCCAGCATTTT.

The chain links TRBV7-2 to TRBJ2-3; perhaps TRBD2 as D (6 bases). Trimming removed 1 base from V and 3 bases from J, with 11 bases in between. Germline CDR1 SGHTA, CDR2 FQGNSA. This CDR3 spans 15 amino acids. CDR3 protein: CASSLDPGRTDTQYF. The CDR3 DNA sequence: TGTGCCAGCAGCTTAGATCCGGGGAGGACAGATACGCAGTATTTT. Combining the CDR3 with reference TRBV7-2 and TRBJ2-3 gives the whole variable domain GAGVSQSPSNKVTEKGKDVELRCDPISGHTALYWYRQSLGQGLEFLIYFQGNSAPDKSGLPSDRFSAERTGGSVSTLTIQRTQQEDSAVYLCASSLDPGRTDTQYFGPGTRLTVL.

V is TRBV29-1 and J is TRBJ1-1; no definite D call. V shed 4 bases and J shed 6 bases, with 12 bases lying between them. Per germline, CDR1 SQVTM and CDR2 ANQGSEA. The CDR3 loop spans 12 amino acids. In nucleotides, the CDR3 is TGCAGCGTTGTTGCGGTTAGCGCTGAAGCTTTCTTT. This encodes CSVVAVSAEAFF.

The rearrangement links TRBV5-1 to TRBJ2-3, with 12 positions matching TRBD2. Germline CDR1 and CDR2: SGHRS and YFSETQ. The junction had 10 bases not matched to a gene; V was cut back by 0 bases and J by 5 bases. This CDR3 is built from 18 residues. CDR3 sequence: CASSLEGVRTSGKDTQYF. CDR3 bases: TGCGCCAGCAGCTTGGAAGGGGTCCGGACTAGCGGGAAAGATACGCAGTATTTT. The variable domain in full, with the rest retrieved from reference TRBV5-1 and TRBJ2-3, is KAGVTQTPRYLIKTRGQQVTLSCSPISGHRSVSWYQQTPGQGLQFLFEYFSETQRNKGNFPGRFSGRQFSNSRSEMNVSTLELGDSALYLCASSLEGVRTSGKDTQYFGPGTRLTVL.

The V and J genes are TRBV27 and TRBJ1-4; the D gene is possibly TRBD1 (6 bases). CDR3 size: 13 residues. Trimming took off 2 bases at V and 8 bases at J, with 9 bases between the two ends. Germline V gene lookup returns CDR1 MNHEY and CDR2 SMNVEV (reference sequence). The CDR3 loop reads CASSLEQGEKLFF. The CDR3 bases are TGTGCCAGCAGTTTAGAACAGGGAGAAAAACTGTTTTTT.

The rearrangement links TRBV6-6 to TRBJ1-1, with no clear D. Trimming took off 2 bases at V and 1 base at J, with 11 bases between the two ends. This CDR3 is built from 15 residues. Germline V gene sequence: CDR1 MNHNY, CDR2 SVGAGI (reference sequence). CDR3 DNA sequence: TGTGCCAGCAGTTACGTCCAGATTCGGAACACTGAAGCTTTCTTT. Its translation is CASSYVQIRNTEAFF.

The chain's CDR3 is CASSLGGGTGQNIQYF. CDR3 sequence (DNA): TGTGCCAGCAGCTTAGGAGGGGGGACAGGGCAAAACATTCAGTACTTC. The chain recombines TRBV7-2 with TRBJ2-4, with TRBD1 matching over 9 bases. The germline V gene encodes CDR1 SGHTA and CDR2 FQGNSA. The length of the CDR3 is 16 residues. Trimming at V came to 1 base and at J to 5 bases, leaving 6 bases not matched to a gene.

The chain joins TRBV9 to TRBJ2-2, with D perhaps matching TRBD2 (5 bases). The germline gives CDR1 SGDLS, CDR2 YYNGEE. The CDR3 spans 14 residues. Deletions cut 3 bases from V and 5 bases from J, with 11 bases between. CDR3 sequence: CASSASGTTGELFF. The CDR3, as DNA: TGTGCCAGCAGCGCGAGCGGCACGACCGGGGAGCTGTTTTTT.

V is TRBV27 and J is TRBJ2-3, with TRBD2 identical over 8 bases. There are 15 residues in the CDR3. Trimming cost V 4 bases and J 5 bases; bases outside gene matches: 8. Germline CDR1 is MNHEY and CDR2 is SMNVEV (reference sequence). CDR3 residues: CASSSRRGAGDTQYF. The DNA for the CDR3 is TGTGCCAGCAGTTCCCGGCGGGGGGCGGGAGATACGCAGTATTTT.

The chain carries TRBV7-2 and TRBJ1-6, with 7 bases matching TRBD1. The CDR3 is made up of 16 amino acids. Germline V gene data show CDR1 as SGHTA and CDR2 as FQGNSA. Unmatched junction bases numbered 8, after V lost 5 bases and J lost 4 bases. CDR3 in amino acids: CASSPDRDSYNSPLHF. The CDR3 DNA reads as TGTGCCAGCAGCCCCGACAGGGATTCATATAATTCACCCCTCCACTTT.

This clone showed up just once. The chain is built from TRBV28 and TRBJ1-2; 7 nucleotides match TRBD1. With V trimmed by 6 bases and J by 4 bases, 8 bases remained unmatched. CDR3 length equals 14 residues. Germline V lookup: CDR1 MDHEN, CDR2 SYDVKM. The CDR3 nucleotides read TGTGCCAGCAGGTTACAGGGGCTTATCTATGGCTACACCTTC. The encoded protein is CASRLQGLIYGYTF.

With respect to this clone: A junction end diverges from the germline sequence, so it may reflect a read error. The chain has TRBV7-9 and TRBJ1-6, with a tentative D call TRBD1 (6 bases). The V gene's germline CDR1 is SEHNR and CDR2 FQNEAQ (reference sequence). CDR3 length: 12 amino acids. In DNA form, the CDR3 reads TGTTCCAGCAGCTTAGAACAGGGACCCCTCCACTTT. This codes for CSSSLEQGPLHF.

This clone came up a few times. This chain links TRBV27 with TRBJ2-2; 10 bases map to TRBD2. CDR1 and CDR2 (germline): MNHEY, SMNVEV (reference sequence). The V segment lost 5 bases and the J segment 2 bases; nucleotides outside the gene matches: 5. The CDR3 extends over 16 amino acids. The CDR3 bases are TGTGCCAGCAGTCCAAGCGGGAGGGCCAACACCGGGGAGCTGTTTTTT. Translated, it gives CASSPSGRANTGELFF.

Details on this clone: The sample has other DNA sequences that encode this CDR3 too. The chain uses TRBV6-1 and TRBJ2-4; D may be TRBD2 (6 bases). The V end lost 2 bases, the J end lost 0 bases, and 8 bases lay between the germline ends. The CDR3 runs to 15 residues. CDR1 and CDR2 (germline): MNHNS, SASEGT. In DNA, the CDR3 is TGTGCCAGCAGTGAACCGGGGGTAGCCAAAAACATTCAGTACTTC. It encodes CASSEPGVAKNIQYF.

V gene TRBV27 combines with J gene TRBJ2-5; 7 bases line up with TRBD1. The CDR3 runs to 16 residues. Germline lookup yields CDR1 MNHEY and CDR2 SMNVEV (reference sequence). V lost 2 bases to trimming and J lost 4 bases; unmatched junction nucleotides: 10. This CDR3 is CASSLRGQGNRETQYF. The CDR3 region has the DNA TGTGCCAGCAGTTTAAGGGGGCAGGGGAATAGAGAGACCCAGTACTTC.

This chain connects TRBV5-6 to TRBJ1-1; unclear D gene. Germline CDR1 reads SGHDT; CDR2 reads YYEEEE. V was clipped by 6 bases and J by 3 bases, with 12 bases between them. The CDR3 loop spans 13 amino acids. CDR3 DNA: TGTGCCAGCAAAGAGGCCGAGGACACTGAAGCTTTCTTT. It translates to CASKEAEDTEAFF. The full variable domain, with the rest looked up from reference TRBV5-6 and TRBJ1-1, is DAGVTQSPTHLIKTRGQQVTLRCSPKSGHDTVSWYQQALGQGPQFIFQYYEEEERQRGNFPDRFSGHQFPNYSSELNVNALLLGDSALYLCASKEAEDTEAFFGQGTRLTVV.